A single sample gave rise to the 28 T cell receptor beta chains below, sequenced in a study of radiation and T cells in renal cell carcinoma. Using immunoSEQ multiplex PCR, the repertoire was profiled, and TCRdb retains in-frame clones only, with some absent. The sample lists some 120,000 clones, roughly 91% occurring once. Stated time point: blood 2 weeks post-SBRT. Treatment denoted: 15 Gy SBRT to primary tumor, nephrectomy 4 weeks later. The sequencing here drew on blood, taken from a patient whose treatment included radiotherapy and nephrectomy. Source of these receptors: a woman in her seventies with renal cell carcinoma.

The CDR3 DNA follows: TGTGCCAGCAGCGCTGCCGGGACTAGCGTCTACGAGCAGTACTTC. Its translation: CASSAAGTSVYEQYF. The rearrangement uses TRBV7-2 and TRBJ2-7, with 10 bases identical to TRBD2. In germline, CDR1 is SGHTA, CDR2 FQGNSA. After removal of 5 bases from V and 3 bases from J, the junction contained 7 bases not matched to a gene. The CDR3 runs 15 residues. The whole variable domain, remainder taken from reference TRBV7-2 and TRBJ2-7, is GAGVSQSPSNKVTEKGKDVELRCDPISGHTALYWYRQSLGQGLEFLIYFQGNSAPDKSGLPSDRFSAERTGGSVSTLTIQRTQQEDSAVYLCASSAAGTSVYEQYFGPGTRLTVT.

The chain combines TRBV5-1 with TRBJ2-7, with D perhaps TRBD1 (5 bases). The CDR3 consists of 13 residues. V was trimmed by 0 bases and J by 7 bases, leaving 11 bases between them. From germline, CDR1 is SGHRS and CDR2 YFSETQ. The CDR3 loop reads CASSLEGREEQYF. CDR3 DNA sequence: TGCGCCAGCAGCTTGGAGGGCAGGGAAGAGCAGTACTTC.

This chain uses TRBV30 with TRBJ2-3; TRBD1 is a possible D gene (5 bases). Germline V gene lookup returns CDR1 GTSNPN and CDR2 SVGIG (reference sequence). Between the trimmed V and J ends, which lost 3 bases and 3 bases, there was a span of 10 bases. The CDR3 runs to 13 residues. The CDR3 DNA sequence: TGTGCCTGGAGAGGGGCCTTAACAGATACGCAGTATTTT. Its translation: CAWRGALTDTQYF.

As regards this clone: The same CDR3 arises from other DNA sequences in this sample as well. The V and J genes are TRBV6-5 and TRBJ1-1; the D is unclear. Germline V gene lookup returns CDR1 MNHEY and CDR2 SVGAGI. The CDR3 has 13 residues. The V end was cut by 0 bases, the J end by 1 base, with 3 bases between. Here the CDR3 reads CASSYSRNTEAFF. CDR3 nucleotides: TGTGCCAGCAGTTACTCAAGGAACACTGAAGCTTTCTTT.

The chain combines TRBV2 with TRBJ1-2; perhaps TRBD1 as D (5 bases). The CDR3 totals 14 residues. Looked up from germline, CDR1 is SNHLY and CDR2 is FYNNEI. V was shortened by 5 bases and J by 4 bases, with 14 bases between the two germline ends. In nucleotides, the CDR3 is TGTGCCAGCAGTCGGGACGGCCCCAGCTATGGCTACACCTTC. As protein: CASSRDGPSYGYTF.

The rearrangement links TRBV9 to TRBJ2-3; 11 bases are shared with TRBD2. Germline V gene data show CDR1 as SGDLS and CDR2 as YYNGEE. J lost 5 bases, V lost 0 bases, and 8 bases had no gene match. This CDR3 contains 17 residues. CDR3 sequence reads: CASSVALAGGWGDTQYF. The CDR3 DNA is TGTGCCAGCAGCGTAGCCCTAGCGGGGGGATGGGGAGATACGCAGTATTTT.

A single count supports this clone. The chain couples TRBV11-1 to TRBJ2-2; D remains unclear. The CDR3 is 14 amino acids. Per the germline V gene, CDR1 is SGHAT and CDR2 is FQDESV (reference sequence). The V gene lost 6 bases and the J gene lost 5 bases, with 13 bases spanning the gap. CDR3 loop: CASRSGPPTGELFF. Written as DNA, the CDR3 is TGTGCCAGCAGGTCCGGCCCCCCGACCGGGGAGCTGTTTTTT.

This chain connects TRBV7-9 to TRBJ2-7, with 11 bases lining up with TRBD2. Germline V gene lookup returns CDR1 SEHNR and CDR2 FQNEAQ (reference sequence). With 5 bases clipped from V and 4 bases from J, the junction kept 4 bases outside the gene matches. CDR3 length equals 14 residues. CDR3 amino acids: CASSVSGGAYEQYF. The CDR3 bases are TGTGCCAGCAGCGTTAGCGGGGGGGCTTACGAGCAGTACTTC.

V and J are TRBV11-3 and TRBJ1-2; no clear D. Germline loops: CDR1 SGHNT, CDR2 YENEEA. Trimming shortened V by 5 bases and J by 6 bases, and 13 bases separated the two germline ends. The CDR3 covers 13 residues. This CDR3 reads CASSASQRDGYTF. Here the CDR3 DNA reads TGTGCCAGCAGCGCCTCTCAACGGGATGGCTACACCTTC. Filled out from reference TRBV11-3 and TRBJ1-2, the complete variable domain reads EAGVVQSPRYKIIEKKQPVAFWCNPISGHNTLYWYLQNLGQGPELLIRYENEEAVDDSQLPKDRFSAERLKGVDSTLKIQPAELGDSAVYLCASSASQRDGYTFGSGTRLTVV.

This clone was counted a single time. This chain links TRBV11-2 with TRBJ2-1; D is unresolved. Germline assignment: CDR1 SGHAT and CDR2 FQNNGV. CDR3 length: 12 amino acids. V lost 5 bases and J lost 6, with 8 bases in between. Here the CDR3 DNA reads TGTGCCAGCAGCCCCGTTGGCAATGAGCAGTTCTTC. It codes for CASSPVGNEQFF.

The chain joins TRBV5-4 to TRBJ2-1; maybe TRBD2 (8 bases). V lost 5 bases, J lost 3 bases, and 15 bases lay in between. From germline, CDR1 is SGHNT and CDR2 YYREEE (reference sequence). This CDR3 has 15 residues. CDR3 DNA: TGTGCCAGCAGTCTGACAGGGACTAGCTACAATGAGCAGTTCTTC. Translated, it gives CASSLTGTSYNEQFF.

The chain has TRBV5-1 and TRBJ1-5; the match to TRBD1 covers 7 bases. CDR1 is SGHRS and CDR2 is YFSETQ in the germline V gene. The V segment lost 4 bases and the J segment 7 bases; nucleotides outside the gene matches: 8. The CDR3 is made up of 14 amino acids. For the CDR3, the DNA is TGCGCCAGCAGCCCAGACAGGGATGGGCAGCCCCAGCATTTT. Translation: CASSPDRDGQPQHF. Full variable domain (outside the CDR3, taken from reference TRBV5-1 and TRBJ1-5): KAGVTQTPRYLIKTRGQQVTLSCSPISGHRSVSWYQQTPGQGLQFLFEYFSETQRNKGNFPGRFSGRQFSNSRSEMNVSTLELGDSALYLCASSPDRDGQPQHFGDGTRLSIL.

The chain uses TRBV19 and TRBJ1-4, with D maybe TRBD1 (6 bases). V dropped 6 bases and J dropped 8 bases, with 16 bases sitting between them. This CDR3 contains 14 residues. CDR1 is LNHDA, CDR2 SQIVND, per germline (reference sequence). The DNA of the CDR3 is TGTGCCAGTAGGAGGGACAATGGGGGCGAAAAACTGTTTTTT. Residues: CASRRDNGGEKLFF.

The chain uses TRBV30 and TRBJ2-5, with 8 bases fitting TRBD1. Germline lookup yields CDR1 GTSNPN and CDR2 SVGIG (reference sequence). There are 14 residues in the CDR3. V trimming: 3 bases; J trimming: 0 bases; junction bases outside the gene matches: 3. The CDR3, as DNA: TGTGCCTGGAGCCGACAGGGGTACCAAGAGACCCAGTACTTC. Amino acid sequence: CAWSRQGYQETQYF.

This clone was seen a single time. The rearrangement joins TRBV27 to TRBJ2-3; TRBD2 aligns across 9 bases. Germline values: CDR1 MNHEY, CDR2 SMNVEV (reference sequence). V shed 8 bases and J 3 bases; nucleotides not matched to a gene: 6. The CDR3 length is 14 residues. DNA for the CDR3: TGTGCCAGCGCGCGGGGGGGAATTACAGATACGCAGTATTTT. As protein: CASARGGITDTQYF.

A few counts support this clone. This chain links TRBV29-1 with TRBJ2-2; the D gene is possibly TRBD2 (5 bases). There are 15 residues in the CDR3. The germline CDR1 and CDR2 sequences are SQVTM and ANQGSEA. V was shortened by 4 bases and J by 0 bases, with 12 bases between the two germline ends. The CDR3 region is CSVAGGLANTGELFF. The CDR3, as DNA: TGCAGCGTTGCGGGCGGACTGGCGAACACCGGGGAGCTGTTTTTT.

The CDR3 loop is CASSSGTGIGEQYF. As DNA, the CDR3 is TGTGCCAGCAGCTCCGGGACAGGGATTGGCGAGCAGTACTTC. The chain has TRBV13 and TRBJ2-7; 9 bases fit TRBD1. CDR3 length: 14 amino acids. Germline values: CDR1 PRHDT, CDR2 FYEKMQ (reference sequence). V gave up 4 bases and J gave up 6 bases; unmatched junction bases: 7.

The rearrangement uses TRBV4-3 and TRBJ1-1; TRBD1 matches at 10 bases. This CDR3 has 15 residues. Losses at the gene ends were 0 bases for V and 4 bases for J; bases not matched to a gene: 2. Germline assignment: CDR1 LGHNA and CDR2 YSLEER. The CDR3 nucleotides are TGCGCCAGCAGCCAAGAAGGGACAGGGGTCACTGAAGCTTTCTTT. Protein sequence: CASSQEGTGVTEAFF.

This chain connects TRBV5-4 to TRBJ2-7; D perhaps matches TRBD1 (5 bases). V lost 0 bases and J lost 5, with 9 bases in between. The CDR3 runs to 13 residues. CDR1 is SGHNT, CDR2 YYREEE, per germline (reference sequence). Here the CDR3 reads CASSLAGKDEQYF. CDR3 DNA sequence: TGTGCCAGCAGCTTGGCAGGGAAGGACGAGCAGTACTTC.

The chain employs TRBV7-8 and TRBJ1-4; TRBD1 aligns across 9 bases. V was clipped by 5 bases and J by 8 bases; unmatched bases: 15. The germline CDR1 and CDR2 sequences are SGHVS and FQNEAQ. CDR3 size: 17 residues. The CDR3 protein is CASSPPFGDREGEKLFF. The CDR3 bases are TGTGCCAGCAGCCCGCCATTCGGGGACAGGGAAGGAGAAAAACTGTTTTTT.

The chain is built from TRBV7-2 and TRBJ1-2; 8 bases are shared with TRBD1. The CDR3 is 13 amino acids. V shed 5 bases and J 8 bases; nucleotides not matched to a gene: 7. Germline-derived CDR1 and CDR2 are SGHTA and FQGNSA. CDR3 DNA sequence: TGTGCCAGCAGCCCGGGACAGGCTCGAGGCTACACCTTC. Protein product: CASSPGQARGYTF.

This clone has just a few counts. The genes are TRBV5-6 and TRBJ2-1; 8 bases agree with TRBD2. V shed 2 bases and J 6 bases; nucleotides not matched to a gene: 7. The germline CDR1 and CDR2 sequences are SGHDT and YYEEEE. The CDR3 totals 15 residues. The CDR3: CASSFTGTRPNEQFF. CDR3 sequence (DNA): TGTGCCAGCAGCTTTACCGGGACTAGACCCAATGAGCAGTTCTTC.

This chain connects TRBV20-1 to TRBJ2-7, with D hard to call. With 0 bases removed from V and 6 bases from J, the gap between germline ends came to 3 bases. Germline CDR1 is DFQATT and CDR2 is SNEGSKA (reference sequence). The CDR3 spans 10 residues. The CDR3 bases are TGCAGTGCTAGAGATCCCGAGCAGTACTTC. Residues: CSARDPEQYF.

The rearrangement uses TRBV11-2 and TRBJ1-1; D is unresolved. The CDR3 runs 15 residues. CDR1 SGHAT and CDR2 FQNNGV come from the germline V gene. V was trimmed by 1 base and J by 0 bases, leaving 9 bases between them. CDR3 sequence (DNA): TGTGCCAGCAGCTTAGGACACCACTTGAACACTGAAGCTTTCTTT. Translating gives CASSLGHHLNTEAFF.

The chain couples TRBV6-5 to TRBJ2-1, with 8 bases fitting TRBD1. The ends lost 2 bases at V and 9 bases at J; junction bases unmatched: 3. CDR3 length equals 13 residues. Germline-derived CDR1 and CDR2 are MNHEY and SVGAGI. The CDR3 loop reads CASSYPQGAEQFF. DNA for the CDR3: TGTGCCAGCAGTTACCCCCAGGGGGCTGAGCAGTTCTTC.

This sequence joins TRBV19 and TRBJ1-5; 8 bases map to TRBD1. Germline CDR1 reads LNHDA; CDR2 reads SQIVND (reference sequence). J gave up 1 base and V 6 bases, and 8 bases lay outside the gene matches. The CDR3 consists of 16 residues. This chain's CDR3 is CASRTLRDRSNQPQHF. CDR3 nucleotide sequence: TGTGCCAGTAGGACTCTCCGGGACAGGAGCAATCAGCCCCAGCATTTT.

The J gene is TRBJ2-2, the V gene TRBV4-3; D might be TRBD2 (7 bases). Trimming pared 2 bases from V and 9 bases from J, leaving 10 bases between. The CDR3 loop spans 13 amino acids. Germline V lookup: CDR1 LGHNA, CDR2 YSLEER. The CDR3 DNA follows: TGCGCCAGCAGCCAAATGGGGGGGCGGGAGCTGTTTTTT. This translates into CASSQMGGRELFF.

The CDR3: CASSPPSRGYEQYF. The CDR3 coding sequence is TGTGCCAGCTCACCACCGAGCAGGGGGTACGAGCAGTACTTC. The chain joins TRBV18 to TRBJ2-7, with 7 bases fitting TRBD1. The CDR3 consists of 14 residues. Germline values: CDR1 KGHSH, CDR2 LQKENI. V was clipped by 0 bases and J by 4 bases; unmatched bases: 3.